This T cell receptor (beta chain) derives from a study of blood T cell repertoires in COVID-19. Study details: Nucleic acid was either cDNA or gDNA, and it came from T cells, B-cell-depleted T cells, or PBMCs.

As processed by the authors: The authors estimated nucleated cell counts from reference gene primer amplification. The method was immunoSEQ multiplex PCR; TCRdb's version includes in-frame clones alone and lacks a portion of them. V and J calls and clone size are copied from that table; D and trimming were computed from the DNA. The repertoire holds some 80,000 clones, 90% seen once, with just over 2.5% in the top ten. The CDR3 extends over 13 amino acids. CDR1 is MNHEY and CDR2 is SVGAGI in the germline V gene. V lost 2 bases and J lost 8, with 12 bases in between. This chain links TRBV6-5 with TRBJ1-2; D perhaps matches TRBD1 (6 bases). The clonotype originates from a human donor in a cohort sampled during active COVID-19. The specimen was peripheral blood. For the CDR3, the DNA is TGTGCCAGCAGTTACGAGGGGGGGAGGGGCTACACCTTC. It encodes CASSYEGGRGYTF.